This T cell receptor beta chain was captured in a study of PD-L1 blockade in urothelial cancer. Profiling relied on immunoSEQ multiplex PCR, and the TCRdb table lists in-frame clones only, not all of them. The sample has 20,000 to 25,000 clones; roughly 89% are singletons. The CDR3 extends over 14 amino acids. The germline gives CDR1 SGHVS, CDR2 FNYEAQ. The trim removed 0 bases at V and 10 bases at J, leaving 8 bases unmatched. The chain links TRBV7-6 to TRBJ1-2; 7 bases are shared with TRBD1. The clonotype originates from a woman between 55 and 75 years old with urothelial cancer. The sample was PBMCs, taken around atezolizumab (anti-PD-L1) treatment. The CDR3 sequence is CASSLAARGDFYTF. DNA of the CDR3: TGTGCCAGCAGCTTAGCGGCCAGGGGGGACTTCTACACCTTC. Full variable domain (remainder filled in from reference TRBV7-6 and TRBJ1-2): GAGVSQSPRYKVTKRGQDVALRCDPISGHVSLYWYRQALGQGPEFLTYFNYEAQQDKSGLPNDRFSAERPEGSISTLTIQRTEQRDSAMYRCASSLAARGDFYTFGSGTRLTVV.